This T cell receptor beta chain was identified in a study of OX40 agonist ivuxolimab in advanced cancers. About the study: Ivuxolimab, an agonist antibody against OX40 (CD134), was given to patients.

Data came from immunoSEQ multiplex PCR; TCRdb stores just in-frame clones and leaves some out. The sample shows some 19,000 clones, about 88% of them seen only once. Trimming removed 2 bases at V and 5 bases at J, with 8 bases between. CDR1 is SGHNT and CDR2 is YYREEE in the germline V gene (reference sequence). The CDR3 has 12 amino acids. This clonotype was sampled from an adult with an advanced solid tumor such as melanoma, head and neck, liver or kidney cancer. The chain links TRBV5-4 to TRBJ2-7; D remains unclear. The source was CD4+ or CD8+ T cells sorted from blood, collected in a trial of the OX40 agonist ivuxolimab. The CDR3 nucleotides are TGTGCCAGCAGCTTTACAGAACACGAGCAGTACTTC. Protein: CASSFTEHEQYF.